Listed below are T cell receptor beta chains from one sample, sequenced in a study of regulatory T cells in long-lasting Graves disease. TCRdb independently ran MiXCR on the multiplex PCR reads; one entry per CDR3 protein. The data show approximately 300,000 distinct CDR3 sequences, 15% to 20% seen once. Material: peripheral blood mononuclear cells (PBMCs), obtained at new diagnosis, from a patient treated with antithyroid drugs. All receptors come from a female donor with Graves disease. Each CDR3 is given with its conserved first and last residue. A D gene is named only where the DNA matches it firmly.

CASSRTSAHTEAFF	NA	TRBJ1-1	TRBV28
CASSDKDNRGNEQFF	NA	TRBJ2-1	TRBV10-2
CASSWLGTGSMYTEAFF	TRBD1	TRBJ1-1	TRBV7-8
CAWSVEAVISYEQYF	NA	TRBJ2-7	TRBV30
CASSHSGDEQFF	NA	TRBJ2-1	TRBV14
CASSFGGENTDTQYF	TRBD2	TRBJ2-3	TRBV10-3
CASTTVILDYNEQFF	NA	TRBJ2-1	TRBV12-3/TRBV12-4
CASRLQGIMNTEAFF	NA	TRBJ1-1	TRBV2
CASSVGTSALYEQYF	TRBD2	TRBJ2-7	TRBV9
CASSVEGGGLNIYNEQFF	NA	TRBJ2-1	TRBV9
CASRARSPLHF	NA	TRBJ1-6	TRBV6-1
CASSPRQGDAQYF	NA	TRBJ2-4	TRBV18
CATSVGLDGNQPQHF	NA	TRBJ1-5	TRBV24-1
CATSAWQGNTGELFF	NA	TRBJ2-2	TRBV24-1
CASSLNGGGGQPQHF	NA	TRBJ1-5	TRBV28
CASSYLRATSSYNEQFF	NA	TRBJ2-1	TRBV6-2/TRBV6-3
CASSIRLAGNNEQFF	TRBD2	TRBJ2-1	TRBV27
CASSDGGSNTEAFF	NA	TRBJ1-1	TRBV2
CASSQDGEQYF	NA	TRBJ2-7	TRBV6-1
CASNPSGRGSWQLFF	TRBD2	TRBJ2-2	TRBV5-1
CASSPGLAGGSPPYNEQFF	TRBD2	TRBJ2-1	TRBV5-1
CASSRAQVMGANVLTF	NA	TRBJ2-6	TRBV7-2
CASSYWEQPQHF	NA	TRBJ1-5	TRBV12-3/TRBV12-4
CAWSTGGPEAFF	TRBD1	TRBJ1-1	TRBV30
CASSLEVYNEQFF	NA	TRBJ2-1	TRBV7-9
CASKGGETQYF	NA	TRBJ2-5	TRBV2
CASSQVRGSFEKLFF	NA	TRBJ1-4	TRBV4-1
CSADTGTDQETQYF	TRBD1	TRBJ2-5	TRBV29-1
CASSQSGGGYNEQFF	NA	TRBJ2-1	TRBV5-1
CASSLGSGRAIGELFF	TRBD2	TRBJ2-2	TRBV7-2
CASSYSGLQSNTGELFF	NA	TRBJ2-2	TRBV6-2/TRBV6-3
CSGSSGDGGTEAFF	NA	TRBJ1-1	TRBV29-1
CATRLAGVREHTGELFF	TRBD2	TRBJ2-2	TRBV15
CASSSISGAGLSYSSYEQYF	NA	TRBJ2-7	TRBV28
CSAQGAGETQYF	TRBD1	TRBJ2-5	TRBV20-1
CATSIAGGPNEQFF	TRBD2	TRBJ2-1	TRBV24-1
CASSYLAGIYNEQFF	TRBD2	TRBJ2-1	TRBV6-2/TRBV6-3
CSARDRGTGYGYTF	NA	TRBJ1-2	TRBV20-1
CASSASGSRYNEQFF	TRBD2	TRBJ2-1	TRBV12-3/TRBV12-4
CASGTDNTGELFF	TRBD1	TRBJ2-2	TRBV6-1
CASSLTSGFDIQYF	TRBD2	TRBJ2-4	TRBV5-1
CSVDPVRRRGGEQPEAFF	NA	TRBJ1-1	TRBV29-1
CASSSGSATNEKLFF	NA	TRBJ1-4	TRBV28
CASSESVLAQYF	NA	TRBJ2-5	TRBV2
CASSLWHPEGTLTGELFF	NA	TRBJ2-2	TRBV28
CASGGQNQPYEQYF	NA	TRBJ2-7	TRBV27
CASRIQDTLSSYNSPLHF	NA	TRBJ1-6	TRBV28
CASRISEAFF	NA	TRBJ1-1	TRBV2
CASSIGTGRLELLF	TRBD1	TRBJ1-4	TRBV11-2
CASSDPGAIYTF	NA	TRBJ1-2	TRBV2
CASSPSGTSGSTNAGELFF	TRBD2	TRBJ2-2	TRBV7-3
CASTRQGAETQYF	TRBD1	TRBJ2-5	TRBV11-2
CASSLRQGSETQYF	NA	TRBJ2-5	TRBV13